A selection of T cell receptor beta chains follows, all from one sample in a study of T cell responses to AZD1222 COVID-19 vaccine. The table came from immunoSEQ multiplex PCR; TCRdb's copy has only in-frame clones and leaves some out. There are 90,000 to 100,000 clones in the sample; 65% to 85% occur only once, and approximately 15% lies in the top ten. Sequenced here: peripheral blood, sampled 28 days after the second AZD1222 dose. The receptors come from an adult who received the AZD1222 COVID-19 vaccine. The CDR3 runs from the conserved cysteine through the conserved F or W. A D gene is named only where the DNA matches it firmly. The listing skips clone size in some rows; elsewhere it reads once, few, many or a size class.

size	J	V	D	length	DNA	CDR3
-	TRBJ2-3	TRBV5-1	TRBD2	16	TGCGCCAGCAGCTCCCGGGGGGTTAGCGCCCCAGATACGCAGTATTTT	CASSSRGVSAPDTQYF
-	TRBJ2-5	TRBV6-2/TRBV6-3	-	13	TGTGCCAGCAGTCGACAGCACCAAGAGACCCAGTACTTC	CASSRQHQETQYF
-	TRBJ1-1	TRBV5-5	-	13	TGTGCCAGCAGCCCTCCGAGTGGCACTGAAGCTTTCTTT	CASSPPSGTEAFF
-	TRBJ1-1	TRBV5-1	-	15	TGCGCCAGCAGCTTGGTTTGGACCCTGAACACTGAAGCTTTCTTT	CASSLVWTLNTEAFF
-	TRBJ1-4	TRBV5-1	TRBD1	15	TGCGCCAGCAGCCCTTTTCGGACAGGGCGTGAAAAACTGTTTTTT	CASSPFRTGREKLFF
-	TRBJ2-7	TRBV5-1	-	14	TGCGCCAGTTCCCGGGACGGTGATAAGGACGAGCAGTACTTC	CASSRDGDKDEQYF
-	TRBJ2-5	TRBV29-1	-	12	TGCAGCGTTGAATGGGGGAAAGAGACCCAGTACTTC	CSVEWGKETQYF
-	TRBJ2-1	TRBV5-6	-	15	TGTGCCAGCAGCTTGTGGGGGGCAGGGTCCAATGAGCAGTTCTTC	CASSLWGAGSNEQFF
-	TRBJ1-1	TRBV5-1	-	16	TGCGCCAGCAGCTACCGGGACCGCTTGCTGGACACTGAAGCTTTCTTT	CASSYRDRLLDTEAFF
-	TRBJ1-1	TRBV5-1	-	14	TGCGCCAGCAGCTTCGGGGCAGGGACCACTGAAGCTTTCTTT	CASSFGAGTTEAFF
-	TRBJ2-7	TRBV7-9	TRBD2	16	TGTGCCAGCAGCCCCACCGGGACTAGAGATTGGAACGAGCAGTACTTC	CASSPTGTRDWNEQYF
-	TRBJ2-5	TRBV7-2	-	14	TGTGCCAGCAGCCCACGGTGGGGGCTTGAGACCCAGTACTTC	CASSPRWGLETQYF
once	TRBJ2-1	TRBV5-8	TRBD2	15	TGTGCCAGCAGCTTAGAGGGCGGGAGAGGGAATGAGCAGTTCTTC	CASSLEGGRGNEQFF
-	TRBJ1-2	TRBV5-6	-	11	TGTGCCAGCAGCGTAGGCTATGGCTACACCTTC	CASSVGYGYTF
-	TRBJ1-3	TRBV9	-	11	TGTGCCAGCGGCGCCCGGAACACCATATATTTT	CASGARNTIYF